This entry concerns a single T cell receptor beta chain. The antigen remains unidentified. This sample stems from a study of shared clonotypes between healthy human individuals. Study findings and constraints: Researchers found naive subsets generally carried larger estimated richness than memory subsets.

Libraries were prepared by immunoSEQ multiplex PCR; TCRdb keeps only in-frame clonotypes and omits some of them. The sample has 2 million to 3 million clones; more than 90% are singletons. CDR1 is SGHRS, CDR2 YFSETQ, per germline. This CDR3 region has 17 residues. V gave up 5 bases and J gave up 4 bases; unmatched junction bases: 15. The receptor's source is a man younger than 30 in good health. The sample consisted of naive CD4+ T cells sorted from blood. Subset: CD45RA+ positively selected. The chain combines TRBV5-1 with TRBJ2-3; 8 bases agree with TRBD1. CDR3 sequence reads: CASSWTGRELGADTQYF. In nucleotides, the CDR3 is TGCGCCAGCAGTTGGACAGGGCGAGAGCTGGGGGCAGATACGCAGTATTTT.